One and the same sample provided the 19 T cell receptor beta chains below, sequenced in a study of beta chain features in type 1 diabetes. The entirety of the isolated RNA underwent reverse transcription, so expressed TCRB transcripts were sequenced. Method: immunoSEQ multiplex PCR; TCRdb's copy keeps in-frame clones and lacks some. Among 300,000 to 350,000 clones, 15% to 20% were seen once, and the ten largest hold around 0.044%. The specimen sequenced was naive CD4+ T cells from blood. The receptors stem from a woman under 30 in good health.

This clone came up a few times. J is TRBJ2-1 and V is TRBV7-9; 11 positions match TRBD2. Germline loops: CDR1 SEHNR, CDR2 FQNEAQ (reference sequence). The CDR3 is 16 amino acids. With V trimmed by 5 bases and J by 0 bases, 3 bases remained unmatched. Here the CDR3 reads CASSHSGRASYNEQFF. CDR3 nucleotide sequence: TGTGCCAGCAGCCATAGCGGGAGGGCCTCCTACAATGAGCAGTTCTTC.

The V gene is TRBV20-1, the J gene TRBJ2-7; D might be TRBD2 (5 bases). Trimming took 6 bases from V and 7 from J, leaving 13 bases between them. The CDR3 length is 11 residues. The V gene's germline CDR1 is DFQATT and CDR2 SNEGSKA (reference sequence). As DNA, the CDR3 is TGCAGTGCGAGCGACACGGGGGAGCAGTACTTC. The encoded protein is CSASDTGEQYF.

This clone was counted only a few times. The CDR3 is CASRLGSYSNQPQHF. DNA of the CDR3: TGTGCCAGTAGATTAGGGAGTTATAGCAATCAGCCCCAGCATTTT. The V call is TRBV19, the J call TRBJ1-5; no firm D call. From germline, CDR1 is LNHDA and CDR2 SQIVND (reference sequence). CDR3 size: 15 residues. The V end was cut by 6 bases, the J end by 0 bases, with 12 bases between.

V gene TRBV30 combines with J gene TRBJ2-4; a possible D gene is TRBD2 (5 bases). V was trimmed by 3 bases and J by 0 bases, leaving 9 bases between them. The germline V gene encodes CDR1 GTSNPN and CDR2 SVGIG (reference sequence). The length of the CDR3 is 14 residues. DNA for the CDR3: TGTGCCTGGAGGGACTTCTTAGCCAAAAACATTCAGTACTTC. Translation gives CAWRDFLAKNIQYF.

V is TRBV30 and J is TRBJ1-2; D unresolved. Deletions cut 0 bases from V and 4 bases from J, with 6 bases between. The CDR3 has 12 amino acids. CDR1 GTSNPN and CDR2 SVGIG come from the germline V gene (reference sequence). For the CDR3, the DNA is TGTGCCTGGAGTGTAACAACCTATGGCTACACCTTC. This encodes CAWSVTTYGYTF.

This clone showed up just a few times. This chain uses TRBV4-2 with TRBJ1-2; TRBD1 might be the D (6 bases). Per germline, CDR1 LGHNA and CDR2 YNFKEQ. V lost 1 base and J 5 bases, leaving 20 bases between the germline ends. This CDR3 is 17 amino acids long. In DNA, the CDR3 is TGTGCCAGCAGCCAAGTAGCCGGGACACCTGGGATTTATGGCTACACCTTC. This sequence encodes CASSQVAGTPGIYGYTF.

This clone showed up just a few times. V gene TRBV5-4 combines with J gene TRBJ2-3, with 11 bases that match TRBD2. In germline, CDR1 is SGHNT, CDR2 YYREEE (reference sequence). The CDR3 covers 16 residues. Trimming removed 4 bases from V and 1 base from J; junction bases left unmatched: 5. The CDR3 region is CASSLGTSGGTDTQYF. In DNA, the CDR3 is TGTGCCAGCAGCCTCGGGACTAGCGGAGGCACAGATACGCAGTATTTT.

CDR3 loop: CASSQLTVPAPGANVLTF. The CDR3 coding sequence is TGTGCCAGCAGCCAATTAACAGTGCCCGCTCCTGGGGCCAACGTCCTGACTTTC. This rearrangement joins TRBV16 to TRBJ2-6; D call uncertain. Germline V CDR1 and CDR2: KGHSY, FQNENV. Trimming removed 1 base from V and 2 bases from J, with 15 bases in between. The CDR3 runs 18 residues.

The chain combines TRBV6-5 with TRBJ2-7, with 7 bases matching TRBD1. Trimming cost V 2 bases and J 4 bases; bases outside gene matches: 8. This CDR3 region has 15 residues. Germline assignment: CDR1 MNHEY and CDR2 SVGAGI. CDR3 in DNA: TGTGCCAGCAGTTACACGACAGGGCCCAAGTACGAGCAGTACTTC. This codes for CASSYTTGPKYEQYF.

This clone has only a few counts. The gene calls are TRBV4-1 and TRBJ1-2; D is undetermined. The CDR3 sequence is 16 residues long. V lost 2 bases and J 0 bases, leaving 13 bases between the germline ends. CDR1 MGHRA and CDR2 YSYEKL come from the germline V gene. The CDR3 coding sequence is TGCGCCAGCAGCCAACTTCTCGGGATCTCTAACTATGGCTACACCTTC. Its protein is CASSQLLGISNYGYTF.

This clone was recorded a few times. The chain has TRBV30 and TRBJ2-1, with 9 bases lining up with TRBD2. V lost 4 bases to trimming and J lost 7 bases; unmatched junction nucleotides: 5. This CDR3 has 13 residues. Germline-derived CDR1 and CDR2 are GTSNPN and SVGIG (reference sequence). In DNA, the CDR3 is TGTGCCTGGATCCCGCGGGGGGGGAATGAGCAGTTCTTC. This gives the protein CAWIPRGGNEQFF.

The rearrangement uses TRBV6-5 and TRBJ2-7, with 7 bases aligning to TRBD2. The CDR3 has 13 amino acids. J was trimmed by 2 bases and V by 5 bases; bases with no gene match: 3. In germline, CDR1 is MNHEY, CDR2 SVGAGI. The DNA of the CDR3 is TGTGCCAGCAGTAGGGAGGGGACCTACGAGCAGTACTTC. This translates into CASSREGTYEQYF.

The chain combines TRBV9 with TRBJ2-1; TRBD2 matches at 8 bases. Trimming removed 1 base from V and 4 bases from J; junction bases left unmatched: 4. Germline loops: CDR1 SGDLS, CDR2 YYNGEE. The CDR3 sequence is 15 residues long. In DNA, the CDR3 is TGTGCCAGCAGCGTAACGGGACTAGAGTACAATGAGCAGTTCTTC. Residues: CASSVTGLEYNEQFF. Filled out from reference TRBV9 and TRBJ2-1, the complete variable domain reads DSGVTQTPKHLITATGQRVTLRCSPRSGDLSVYWYQQSLDQGLQFLIQYYNGEERAKGNILERFSAQQFPDLHSELNLSSLELGDSALYFCASSVTGLEYNEQFFGPGTRLTVL.

This clone came up a few times. The chain recombines TRBV5-6 with TRBJ1-6; TRBD1 might be the D (6 bases). With 2 bases removed from V and 10 bases from J, the gap between germline ends came to 13 bases. The germline CDR1 and CDR2 sequences are SGHDT and YYEEEE. CDR3 length: 14 residues. CDR3 sequence: CASSFWTVKSPLHF. The CDR3 coding sequence is TGTGCCAGCAGCTTTTGGACAGTGAAATCACCCCTCCACTTT. Looking up the rest from reference TRBV5-6 and TRBJ1-6 gives the full variable domain: DAGVTQSPTHLIKTRGQQVTLRCSPKSGHDTVSWYQQALGQGPQFIFQYYEEEERQRGNFPDRFSGHQFPNYSSELNVNALLLGDSALYLCASSFWTVKSPLHFGNGTRLTVT.

The chain joins TRBV10-3 to TRBJ2-1, with 11 nucleotides matching TRBD2. Trimming cost V 10 bases and J 6 bases; bases outside gene matches: 5. Per germline, CDR1 ENHRY and CDR2 SYGVKD. This CDR3 has 13 amino acids. The CDR3 spells CATSLAGVNEQFF. The CDR3 nucleotides read TGTGCCACCTCACTAGCGGGAGTCAATGAGCAGTTCTTC.

This clone was found a few times. The V call is TRBV4-1, the J call TRBJ2-7; 10 bases match TRBD2. CDR3 size: 15 residues. J gave up 3 bases and V 3 bases, and 5 bases lay outside the gene matches. Germline V CDR1 and CDR2: MGHRA, YSYEKL. The CDR3 nucleotides read TGCGCCAGCAGCCAGATCACTAGCGGGGTCTACGAGCAGTACTTC. Translating gives CASSQITSGVYEQYF.

This clone was seen a few times. CDR3 protein: CASSPSAGDDTQYF. As DNA, the CDR3 is TGTGCCAGCAGCCCGAGTGCAGGTGATGATACGCAGTATTTT. This rearrangement joins TRBV4-2 to TRBJ2-3; D unclear. This CDR3 is 14 amino acids long. Trimming removed 4 bases at V and 6 bases at J, with 14 bases between. From germline, CDR1 is LGHNA and CDR2 YNFKEQ.

V gene TRBV30 combines with J gene TRBJ2-3; D unclear. The ends were cut back, 3 bases at V and 8 bases at J, with 9 bases in the middle. The germline gives CDR1 GTSNPN, CDR2 SVGIG (reference sequence). The CDR3 loop spans 11 amino acids. CDR3: CAWSDYGTQYF. The DNA for the CDR3 is TGTGCCTGGAGCGATTACGGTACGCAGTATTTT.

This chain joins TRBV28 and TRBJ2-2; TRBD2 matches at 8 bases. The germline V gene has CDR1 MDHEN and CDR2 SYDVKM. J was trimmed by 1 base and V by 3 bases; bases with no gene match: 13. This CDR3 is 19 amino acids long. The CDR3 reads CASSFPPPSGGKNTGELFF. Here the CDR3 DNA reads TGTGCCAGCAGTTTTCCGCCCCCCTCGGGGGGGAAGAACACCGGGGAGCTGTTTTTT.